These 27 T cell receptor beta chains came from one sample sequenced in a study of blood T cells in healthy people across ages. A J-beta primer mix and a sample-barcoded 5' primer were used in a second PCR of about 7 to 12 cycles. TCRdb passed the 5' RACE reads through MiXCR, listing each CDR3 protein once. The data show hundreds of thousands of distinct CDR3 sequences, around a quarter seen once. These data were also reused for a study on T cells of mothers and their children.

The sequenced sample consisted of blood. Receptor source: a boy aged 5-17 years in good health.

The chain recombines TRBV20-1 with TRBJ2-7; tentatively, D is TRBD2 (6 bases). The V end was cut by 0 bases, the J end by 5 bases, with 17 bases between. This CDR3 is built from 15 residues. Per the germline V gene, CDR1 is DFQATT and CDR2 is SNEGSKA (reference sequence). CDR3 in DNA: TGCAGTGCTAGAGAGGGAGGACCGGGTAGACACGAGCAGTACTTC. This codes for CSAREGGPGRHEQYF.

The chain uses TRBV28 and TRBJ2-5; 7 bases line up with TRBD2. Unmatched junction bases numbered 5, after V lost 2 bases and J lost 5 bases. The CDR3 has 14 residues. Germline values: CDR1 MDHEN, CDR2 SYDVKM. The CDR3 sequence is CASSLQAGRETQYF. The DNA for the CDR3 is TGTGCCAGCAGTTTACAAGCGGGAAGGGAGACCCAGTACTTC. The complete variable domain, with remaining parts taken from reference TRBV28 and TRBJ2-5, reads DVKVTQSSRYLVKRTGEKVFLECVQDMDHENMFWYRQDPGLGLRLIYFSYDVKMKEKGDIPEGYSVSREKKERFSLILESASTNQTSMYLCASSLQAGRETQYFGPGTRLLVL.

This clonotype appeared a few times. The chain is built from TRBV12-3 or TRBV12-4 and TRBJ2-6; TRBD1 might be the D (6 bases). The CDR3 is made up of 14 amino acids. The ends were cut back, 7 bases at V and 2 bases at J, with 9 bases in the middle. As DNA, the CDR3 is TGTGCCAGCACGCCAGGGGCTGGGGCCAACGTCCTGACTTTC. It encodes CASTPGAGANVLTF.

This clonotype has only a few counts. The chain recombines TRBV7-8 with TRBJ2-5, with D maybe TRBD2 (6 bases). The tail of the sequence fits TRBJ2-7 better, so the J call may be wrong. The germline V gene has CDR1 SGHVS and CDR2 FQNEAQ. CDR3 length: 15 amino acids. The DNA of the CDR3 is TGTGCCAGCAGCTTAGTGGGAGCGGGCGAGTACGAGCAGTACTTC. It is translated as CASSLVGAGEYEQYF.

This clonotype was counted many times. The V call is TRBV29-1, the J call TRBJ2-7; 9 bases align to TRBD1. This CDR3 has 13 amino acids. Germline V gene sequence: CDR1 SQVTM, CDR2 ANQGSEA. V trimming: 6 bases; J trimming: 2 bases; junction bases outside the gene matches: 5. CDR3 loop: CSVRTGEAYEQYF. CDR3 sequence (DNA): TGCAGCGTCCGGACAGGGGAGGCCTACGAGCAGTACTTC.

The chain has TRBV5-1 and TRBJ1-1; 10 bases match TRBD1. Germline V gene data show CDR1 as SGHRS and CDR2 as YFSETQ. The V segment lost 4 bases and the J segment 0 bases; nucleotides outside the gene matches: 12. The CDR3 length is 18 residues. The CDR3 DNA is TGCGCCAGCAGCCGAAGACAGGGGGCGAGGGGTATGAACACTGAAGCTTTCTTT. This sequence encodes CASSRRQGARGMNTEAFF.

This clonotype was observed a few times. V and J are TRBV28 and TRBJ2-5; TRBD1 aligns across 9 bases. This CDR3 is 15 amino acids long. Germline loops: CDR1 MDHEN, CDR2 SYDVKM. The V and J ends lost 10 bases and 5 bases, in that order; junction bases with no gene match: 14. Here the CDR3 reads CATCLPTGGRETQYF. CDR3 nucleotide sequence: TGTGCCACCTGCCTTCCCACAGGGGGCCGGGAGACCCAGTACTTC.

The chain is built from TRBV6-2 or TRBV6-3 and TRBJ2-1; no clear D. Germline V lookup: CDR1 MNHEY, CDR2 SVGEGT. CDR3 size: 12 residues. V lost 2 bases, J lost 7 bases, and 6 bases lay in between. The CDR3 DNA reads as TGTGCCAGCAGTTACCCGCCGAATGAGCAGTTCTTC. Translated: CASSYPPNEQFF.

This clonotype was counted only a few times. The CDR3 bases are TGCGCCAGCAGCTTTCGACTAGCGGGGGGGTTGACCCAAGAGACCCAGTACTTC. Translation gives CASSFRLAGGLTQETQYF. This chain links TRBV5-1 with TRBJ2-5, with 14 nucleotides matching TRBD2. CDR1 is SGHRS and CDR2 is YFSETQ in the germline V gene. V lost 2 bases, J lost 1 base, and 7 bases stayed unmatched. This CDR3 contains 18 residues.

V usage is TRBV20-1 and J usage is TRBJ1-1; 8 bases agree with TRBD1. There are 13 residues in the CDR3. Germline loops: CDR1 DFQATT, CDR2 SNEGSKA (reference sequence). J gave up 1 base and V 6 bases, and 4 bases lay outside the gene matches. CDR3 coding DNA: TGCAGTGCCACAGGACAGGGGAACACTGAAGCTTTCTTT. Translated: CSATGQGNTEAFF.

The V and J genes are TRBV7-9 and TRBJ2-1, with 9 positions matching TRBD1. Germline V gene sequence: CDR1 SEHNR, CDR2 FQNEAQ (reference sequence). V lost 7 bases, J lost 8 bases, and 15 bases stayed unmatched. This CDR3 has 16 residues. CDR3 sequence (DNA): TGTGCCAGCACCTCCTTTGGCGGGACAGGGACGGATGAGCAGTTCTTC. Its translation: CASTSFGGTGTDEQFF.

This rearrangement joins TRBV5-8 to TRBJ2-3; TRBD1 matches at 7 bases. Trimming at V came to 4 bases and at J to 4 bases, leaving 12 bases not matched to a gene. The CDR3 is made up of 16 amino acids. Germline CDR1 and CDR2: SGHTS and YDEGEE. DNA of the CDR3: TGTGCCAGCAGCCGACCGCCGGGACAGTGGCCAGATACGCAGTATTTT. Translation gives CASSRPPGQWPDTQYF.

This chain uses TRBV11-2 with TRBJ2-5; D is perhaps TRBD2 (5 bases). The CDR3 sequence is 15 residues long. Germline loops: CDR1 SGHAT, CDR2 FQNNGV. V was pared by 5 bases and J by 4 bases, with 17 bases between. The CDR3 loop is CASSDGLLARETQYF. As DNA, the CDR3 is TGTGCCAGCAGCGATGGACTGCTGGCGCGAGAGACCCAGTACTTC.

The rearrangement links TRBV20-1 to TRBJ2-3, with TRBD2 identical over 11 bases. Germline assignment: CDR1 DFQATT and CDR2 SNEGSKA (reference sequence). The CDR3 is made up of 14 amino acids. V lost 4 bases and J lost 6; bases outside the gene matches: 6. CDR3 protein: CSATSSGRMDTQYF. The CDR3 nucleotides are TGCAGTGCTACCTCTAGCGGGAGGATGGATACGCAGTATTTT.

A few counts support this clonotype. This sequence joins TRBV2 and TRBJ2-7, with TRBD1 matching 8 bases. Germline values: CDR1 SNHLY, CDR2 FYNNEI. J was trimmed by 7 bases and V by 6 bases; bases with no gene match: 8. The CDR3 covers 13 residues. The CDR3 coding sequence is TGTGCCAGCAGAGACAGGGGTGGCGGGGAGCAGTACTTC. Its protein is CASRDRGGGEQYF.

This clonotype was counted a few times. This chain links TRBV20-1 with TRBJ1-5; 8 bases align to TRBD1. After removal of 5 bases from V and 1 base from J, the junction contained 4 bases not matched to a gene. CDR1 is DFQATT, CDR2 SNEGSKA, per germline (reference sequence). The CDR3 consists of 14 residues. The CDR3 is CSAGGQDSNQPQHF. DNA for the CDR3: TGCAGTGCTGGGGGACAGGACAGCAATCAGCCCCAGCATTTT.

This clonotype has only a few counts. The CDR3 spells CASSSDGSSYNEQFF. The CDR3 DNA reads as TGTGCCAGCAGCTCGGACGGAAGCTCCTACAATGAGCAGTTCTTC. V is TRBV11-1 and J is TRBJ2-1; D gene uncertain. Germline loops: CDR1 SGHAT, CDR2 FQDESV (reference sequence). V lost 4 bases to trimming and J lost 0 bases, with 10 bases between them. This CDR3 comprises 15 residues.

This chain connects TRBV10-3 to TRBJ2-6; 9 nucleotides align to TRBD1. The CDR3 covers 16 residues. V dropped 8 bases and J dropped 0; count of bases not matched to a gene: 5. CDR1 and CDR2 from the germline V gene are ENHRY and SYGVKD. The CDR3 region is CAIAGQGSSGANVLTF. The CDR3 region has the DNA TGTGCCATCGCGGGACAGGGATCCTCTGGGGCCAACGTCCTGACTTTC.

The chain employs TRBV29-1 and TRBJ2-5; tentative D call: TRBD1 (6 bases). The J call may be in error: the DNA end matches TRBJ2-7 better. CDR1 SQVTM and CDR2 ANQGSEA come from the germline V gene. The CDR3 is 13 amino acids. CDR3 bases: TGCAGCGTTGCGAGTTCAGGGGCCAACGAGCAGTACTTC. Its translation: CSVASSGANEQYF.

This clonotype has a single count. This chain links TRBV2 with TRBJ2-1; TRBD2 might be the D (6 bases). V was shortened by 3 bases and J by 2 bases, with 11 bases between the two germline ends. Germline V gene lookup returns CDR1 SNHLY and CDR2 FYNNEI. CDR3 length equals 15 residues. The CDR3 DNA reads TGTGCCAGCAGTGAGGAGGCGGGGACCTACAATGAGCAGTTCTTC. It codes for CASSEEAGTYNEQFF.

This clonotype was counted only a few times. The chain links TRBV2 to TRBJ2-1; D remains unclear. Trimming took off 2 bases at V and 0 bases at J, with 8 bases between the two ends. This CDR3 comprises 15 residues. The germline CDR1 and CDR2 sequences are SNHLY and FYNNEI. As DNA, the CDR3 is TGTGCCAGCAGTGAATACGGATACTCCTACAATGAGCAGTTCTTC. It translates to CASSEYGYSYNEQFF.

In this sample, this clonotype turned up a few times. Its ends do not fully match the called genes, so a read error is possible. The rearrangement uses TRBV28 and TRBJ2-5; 7 bases fit TRBD2. The CDR3 is 13 amino acids. Germline CDR1 is MDHEN and CDR2 is SYDVKM. CDR3 protein: CASSLDAGETRYF. As DNA, the CDR3 is TGTGCCAGCAGTTTAGATGCGGGGGAGACCCGGTACTTC. Full variable domain (remainder filled in from reference TRBV28 and TRBJ2-5): DVKVTQSSRYLVKRTGEKVFLECVQDMDHENMFWYRQDPGLGLRLIYFSYDVKMKEKGDIPEGYSVSREKKERFSLILESASTNQTSMYLCASSLDAGETRYFGPGTRLLVL.

V usage is TRBV12-3 or TRBV12-4 and J usage is TRBJ1-1; 8 bases agree with TRBD1. Unmatched junction bases numbered 4, after V lost 10 bases and J lost 3 bases. CDR3 length: 12 amino acids. The CDR3 sequence is CATSDRDTEAFF. For the CDR3, the DNA is TGTGCCACCTCGGACAGGGACACTGAAGCTTTCTTT.

CDR3 bases: TGCGCCAGCACCGACAGGGGGCGGGTTCAAGAGACCCAGTACTTC. Its protein is CASTDRGRVQETQYF. The chain couples TRBV5-1 to TRBJ2-5, with 10 bases that match TRBD1. This CDR3 is 15 amino acids long. Trimming at V came to 6 bases and at J to 2 bases, leaving 7 bases not matched to a gene. The germline V gene encodes CDR1 SGHRS and CDR2 YFSETQ.

This clonotype was found a few times. This chain uses TRBV3-1 with TRBJ2-3; 8 bases fit TRBD2. Germline V CDR1 and CDR2: LGHDT, YNNKEL (reference sequence). J lost 0 bases, V lost 2 bases, and 7 bases had no gene match. The CDR3 sequence is 17 residues long. The CDR3 spells CASSQSGGGPSTDTQYF. The CDR3 DNA reads as TGTGCCAGCAGCCAAAGCGGGGGCGGGCCCAGCACAGATACGCAGTATTTT.

This clonotype showed up just a few times. This chain joins TRBV2 and TRBJ2-5; the D gene could be TRBD1 or TRBD2 (6 bases each). In germline, CDR1 is SNHLY, CDR2 FYNNEI. V was cut by 7 bases and J by 5 bases, with 11 bases left in between. This CDR3 region has 12 residues. CDR3 in amino acids: CASKRGEETQYF. CDR3 DNA: TGTGCCAGCAAGAGGGGGGAGGAGACCCAGTACTTC.

This clonotype was detected only a few times. The rearrangement joins TRBV12-3 or TRBV12-4 to TRBJ1-1; 7 bases line up with TRBD1. Trimming at V came to 9 bases and at J to 0 bases, leaving 7 bases not matched to a gene. The CDR3 contains 14 residues. In DNA, the CDR3 is TGTGCCAGTAGCTTCAGGGGGATGAACACTGAAGCTTTCTTT. It codes for CASSFRGMNTEAFF.